Presented here are 28 T cell receptor beta chains from one specimen sequenced in a study of molecular identifiers for immune sequencing clone quantification. Using its own MiXCR run on the PCR reads, TCRdb lists one record per CDR3 protein. The top ten hold 0.95% to 1% of the sample, which has around 25,000 distinct CDR3 sequences, approximately 17% seen once. Material: naive CD8+ T cells from blood, with Jurkat cell RNA spiked in. The subset was: FACS-sorted CD8+CD4-CCR7+CD45RA+ naive T cells. The source of these receptors is a human donor in good health. Some libraries in this study had Jurkat cell RNA spiked in.

There are many counts of this clonotype. The rearrangement links TRBV6-6 to TRBJ2-6; D not certain. Germline CDR1 is MNHNY and CDR2 is SVGAGI (reference sequence). The CDR3 length is 15 residues. V lost 0 bases to trimming and J lost 0 bases, with 3 bases between them. The CDR3 spells CASSYSNSGANVLTF. In DNA form, the CDR3 reads TGTGCCAGCAGTTACTCAAACTCTGGGGCCAACGTCCTGACTTTC.

With respect to this clonotype: A single base separates this from a much larger clone, so it may be a read error. The chain is built from TRBV30 and TRBJ2-1; no firm D call. The V end was cut by 1 base, the J end by 15 bases, with 28 bases between. The length of the CDR3 is 16 residues. The germline V gene has CDR1 GTSNPN and CDR2 SVGIG (reference sequence). The CDR3 nucleotides are TGTGCCTGGAGTGGGCAGTCCTTCACGTGGGGTACTGCGCCGTTCTTC. Amino acids: CAWSGQSFTWGTAPFF.

The chain is built from TRBV5-1 and TRBJ2-7; the D gene is possibly TRBD2 (5 bases). V lost 3 bases to trimming and J lost 3 bases, with 16 bases between them. The germline V gene has CDR1 SGHRS and CDR2 YFSETQ. The CDR3 is made up of 15 amino acids. The CDR3 spells CASSYRDGPVYEQYF. The DNA for the CDR3 is TGCGCCAGCAGCTACCGGGATGGACCCGTCTACGAGCAGTACTTC.

This clonotype has ten or more counts. The chain recombines TRBV4-2 with TRBJ2-7; TRBD1 matches at 9 bases. The CDR3 extends over 14 amino acids. Germline CDR1 reads LGHNA; CDR2 reads YNFKEQ. Trimming took 3 bases from V and 3 from J; bases not matched to a gene: 3. The CDR3 sequence is CASSQPGQGYEQYF. Written as DNA, the CDR3 is TGTGCCAGCAGCCAGCCGGGACAGGGCTACGAGCAGTACTTC.

Note on this clonotype: A read error may explain this, as a much larger clone is one base away. This chain links TRBV5-3 with TRBJ2-7, with D hard to call. TRBV5-3 is annotated as an ORF whose role is uncertain. The ends were cut back, 8 bases at V and 6 bases at J, with 15 bases in the middle. CDR3 length: 12 amino acids. The chain's CDR3 is CASSAGAREQYF. CDR3 sequence (DNA): TGTGCCAGCAGCGCCGGTGCACGCGAGCAGTACTTC.

This clonotype was seen ten or more times. The chain uses TRBV19 and TRBJ2-2; no definite D call. Between the trimmed V and J ends, which lost 3 bases and 3 bases, there was a span of 5 bases. There are 13 residues in the CDR3. CDR1 is LNHDA, CDR2 SQIVND, per germline (reference sequence). CDR3 DNA sequence: TGTGCCAGTAGTATTTTTGACACCGGGGAGCTGTTTTTT. It codes for CASSIFDTGELFF.

At least ten counts were recorded for this clonotype. Relative to the germline gene, one junction end is altered; a read error may explain this. The J gene is TRBJ1-4, the V gene TRBV27; D is possibly TRBD1 (5 bases). This CDR3 region has 13 residues. CDR1 is MNHEY, CDR2 SMNVEV, per germline (reference sequence). CDR3 DNA: TGTGCCAGTGGGGACGCAACTAATGACAAACTGTTTTTT. Its translation is CASGDATNDKLFF.

This clonotype was seen repeatedly, ten times or more. This chain links TRBV5-1 with TRBJ1-1; 10 bases are a match to TRBD1. Germline assignment: CDR1 SGHRS and CDR2 YFSETQ. The CDR3 covers 15 residues. V shed 4 bases and J 5 bases; nucleotides not matched to a gene: 8. CDR3 in amino acids: CASSPMTGGGTEAFF. The DNA of the CDR3 is TGCGCCAGCAGCCCCATGACAGGGGGCGGGACTGAAGCTTTCTTT. The full variable domain, in which reference TRBV5-1 and TRBJ1-1 provide the parts outside the CDR3, is KAGVTQTPRYLIKTRGQQVTLSCSPISGHRSVSWYQQTPGQGLQFLFEYFSETQRNKGNFPGRFSGRQFSNSRSEMNVSTLELGDSALYLCASSPMTGGGTEAFFGQGTRLTVV.

Ten or more counts support this clonotype. This chain links TRBV20-1 with TRBJ1-5, with a weak D call TRBD1 (5 bases). Trimming pared 3 bases from V and 9 bases from J, leaving 15 bases between. Germline loops: CDR1 DFQATT, CDR2 SNEGSKA (reference sequence). The CDR3 length is 13 residues. DNA for the CDR3: TGCAGTGCTAGTTTAGCAGGGTCACCGCCCCAGCATTTT. Encoded protein: CSASLAGSPPQHF.

With respect to this clonotype: A much larger clone lies one base from this, so it may be a read error. V is TRBV25-1 and J is TRBJ2-3, with D hard to call. Germline V gives CDR1 MGHDK, CDR2 SYGVNS. The CDR3 consists of 14 residues. With 5 bases removed from V and 2 bases from J, the gap between germline ends came to 11 bases. CDR3 protein: CASSSPNSTDTQYF. For the CDR3, the DNA is TGTGCCAGCAGTAGCCCGAACTCCACAGATACGCAGTATTTT. The full variable domain, completed using reference TRBV25-1 and TRBJ2-3, is EADIYQTPRYLVIGTGKKITLECSQTMGHDKMYWYQQDPGMELHLIHYSYGVNSTEKGDLSSESTVSRIRTEHFPLTLESARPSHTSQYLCASSSPNSTDTQYFGPGTRLTVL.

The table lists this clonotype with many counts. As DNA, the CDR3 is TGTGCCAGCAGTTATCCACTCATCTCCGGTGGGACTAGCGGGAGGACTAGCACAGATACGCAGTATTTT. Its translation is CASSYPLISGGTSGRTSTDTQYF. The chain carries TRBV28 and TRBJ2-3; 15 bases map to TRBD2. This CDR3 has 23 amino acids. The V gene end was trimmed by 4 bases and the J gene end by 0 bases; junction bases not matched to a gene: 20. The germline CDR1 and CDR2 sequences are MDHEN and SYDVKM.

This clonotype has at least ten counts. The chain combines TRBV7-9 with TRBJ2-7; D is ambiguous. The germline CDR1 and CDR2 sequences are SEHNR and FQNEAQ (reference sequence). The V and J ends lost 5 bases and 0 bases respectively, with 5 bases between them. This CDR3 comprises 12 residues. For the CDR3, the DNA is TGTGCCAGCAGCCTCCGCTCCTACGAGCAGTACTTC. This gives the protein CASSLRSYEQYF. The full variable domain, its missing parts supplied by reference TRBV7-9 and TRBJ2-7, is DTGVSQNPRHKITKRGQNVTFRCDPISEHNRLYWYRQTLGQGPEFLTYFQNEAQLEKSRLLSDRFSAERPKGSFSTLEIQRTEQGDSAMYLCASSLRSYEQYFGPGTRLTVT.

This clonotype was seen a single time. A much larger clonotype is one base distant, so this may be a read error. The rearrangement uses TRBV30 and TRBJ2-2; D remains unclear. CDR1 GTSNPN and CDR2 SVGIG come from the germline V gene (reference sequence). This CDR3 has 13 residues. The CDR3 sequence is CARSGSRGGELFF. In DNA form, the CDR3 reads TGTGCCCGGAGTGGTTCTCGCGGTGGGGAGCTGTTTTTT.

This clonotype was counted many times. The chain combines TRBV15 with TRBJ2-7, with D perhaps assigned TRBD1 or TRBD2 (5 bases each). From germline, CDR1 is LNHNV and CDR2 YYDKDF (reference sequence). The CDR3 is made up of 19 amino acids. Trimming took 0 bases from V and 3 from J, leaving 24 bases between them. CDR3 nucleotides: TGTGCCACCAGCAGAGAGGGGAGTCAAGGGGCAATCGGGGACTACGAGCAGTACTTC. Its protein is CATSREGSQGAIGDYEQYF. The full variable domain, its missing parts supplied by reference TRBV15 and TRBJ2-7, is DAMVIQNPRYQVTQFGKPVTLSCSQTLNHNVMYWYQQKSSQAPKLLFHYYDKDFNNEADTPDNFQSRRPNTSFCFLDIRSPGLGDTAMYLCATSREGSQGAIGDYEQYFGPGTRLTVT.

This clonotype was counted ten times or more. The genes are TRBV28 and TRBJ2-7; TRBD2 matches at 12 bases. V lost 3 bases to trimming and J lost 5 bases; unmatched junction nucleotides: 2. This CDR3 has 14 residues. Per the germline V gene, CDR1 is MDHEN and CDR2 is SYDVKM. The CDR3 loop is CASSFRLAGDEQYF. In DNA, the CDR3 is TGTGCCAGCAGTTTCCGACTAGCGGGAGACGAGCAGTACTTC.

This clonotype is classed as medium-sized. The chain is built from TRBV4-3 and TRBJ1-1; D remains unclear. CDR3 length equals 15 residues. Germline CDR1 and CDR2: LGHNA and YSLEER. V was shortened by 1 base and J by 4 bases, with 13 bases between the two germline ends. The CDR3 nucleotides are TGCGCCAGCAGCCAAGTTGAAGGGTCAATCACTGAAGCTTTCTTT. Amino acids: CASSQVEGSITEAFF.

The V call is TRBV6-5, the J call TRBJ2-3; a weak D match, TRBD2 (7 bases). The germline V gene encodes CDR1 MNHEY and CDR2 SVGAGI. The CDR3 contains 16 residues. V was cut by 2 bases and J by 6 bases, with 18 bases left in between. CDR3 amino acids: CASSYTSRGGWDTQYF. The CDR3 DNA follows: TGTGCCAGCAGTTACACTTCGAGGGGGGGATGGGATACGCAGTATTTT.

This clonotype came up many times. The gene calls are TRBV14 and TRBJ2-3, with D unclear. Germline V gene sequence: CDR1 SGHDN, CDR2 FVKESK. The CDR3 sequence is 13 residues long. With 3 bases removed from V and 0 bases from J, the gap between germline ends came to 4 bases. CDR3 protein: CASSQHSTDTQYF. The CDR3 nucleotides are TGTGCCAGCAGCCAGCATAGCACAGATACGCAGTATTTT.

This clonotype has at least ten counts. The rearrangement joins TRBV6-2 or TRBV6-3 to TRBJ2-1; D gene unclear. Germline CDR1 is MNHEY and CDR2 is SVGEGT. The CDR3 extends over 13 amino acids. V was trimmed by 0 bases and J by 10 bases, leaving 10 bases between them. CDR3 DNA: TGTGCCAGCAGTTACTCGGGCGATGGGGAGCAGTTCTTC. Its translation: CASSYSGDGEQFF.

In its sample, this clonotype was seen many times. The chain uses TRBV7-3 and TRBJ2-7, with 9 bases aligning to TRBD2. The CDR3 has 15 amino acids. V shed 5 bases, J shed 1 base, and the junction held 6 bases outside the gene matches. Germline V CDR1 and CDR2: SGHTA, FQGTGA. This CDR3 is CASSPGLAPSYEQYF. The DNA of the CDR3 is TGTGCCAGCAGCCCCGGACTAGCGCCATCCTACGAGCAGTACTTC.

This clonotype was counted ten times or more. This chain uses TRBV28 with TRBJ1-1; 7 bases are a match to TRBD1. CDR3 length: 18 residues. The V gene end was trimmed by 3 bases and the J gene end by 0 bases; junction bases not matched to a gene: 13. Germline CDR1 reads MDHEN; CDR2 reads SYDVKM. The CDR3 DNA sequence: TGTGCCAGCAGTTTGGAACGGGACAGCTTCGGAATGAACACTGAAGCTTTCTTT. Translating it yields CASSLERDSFGMNTEAFF. The complete variable domain, with remaining parts taken from reference TRBV28 and TRBJ1-1, reads DVKVTQSSRYLVKRTGEKVFLECVQDMDHENMFWYRQDPGLGLRLIYFSYDVKMKEKGDIPEGYSVSREKKERFSLILESASTNQTSMYLCASSLERDSFGMNTEAFFGQGTRLTVV.

A note on this clonotype: Just one base apart from a much larger clone, this may be a read error. The chain combines TRBV3-1 with TRBJ2-3; 8 positions agree with TRBD2. This CDR3 contains 16 residues. Germline trimming cut 4 bases from V and 1 base from J; bases unmatched to any gene: 7. CDR1 is LGHDT, CDR2 YNNKEL, per germline (reference sequence). This chain's CDR3 is CASSPELSGGTDTQYF. DNA of the CDR3: TGTGCCAGCAGCCCGGAGCTTAGCGGGGGCACAGATACGCAGTATTTT.

This clonotype was picked up a small number of times. This may be a read error: a much more frequent sequence differs by one nucleotide. This chain connects TRBV27 to TRBJ2-3; D is undetermined. CDR1 and CDR2 from the germline V gene are MNHEY and SMNVEV (reference sequence). The CDR3 has 14 residues. DNA for the CDR3: TGTGCCAGCAGTTTATGGTGGAACACAGATACGCAGTGTTTT. Translating gives CASSLWWNTDTQCF.

On this clonotype: A clone one base away is much larger, so this may be a read error. The chain links TRBV11-3 to TRBJ2-5; 9 bases map to TRBD2. CDR3 length: 15 amino acids. Germline-derived CDR1 and CDR2 are SGHNT and YENEEA. The CDR3 nucleotides are TGTGCCAGCGGCTTGATGGCGGGAGGGCAAGAGACCCAGTACTTC. Residues: CASGLMAGGQETQYF.

This clonotype has at least ten counts. The V call is TRBV7-9, the J call TRBJ2-2, with 9 bases that match TRBD2. Unmatched junction bases numbered 4, after V lost 7 bases and J lost 7 bases. The CDR3 spans 13 residues. The V gene's germline CDR1 is SEHNR and CDR2 FQNEAQ (reference sequence). The DNA of the CDR3 is TGTGCCAGCATGGCTAGCGGGATCGGGGAGCTGTTTTTT. This codes for CASMASGIGELFF.

The sample holds many counts of this clonotype. V gene TRBV20-1 combines with J gene TRBJ2-2; 8 nucleotides match TRBD2. V was pared by 1 base and J by 4 bases, with 5 bases of the junction left unmatched. The CDR3 has 15 amino acids. Germline values: CDR1 DFQATT, CDR2 SNEGSKA (reference sequence). CDR3 nucleotide sequence: TGCAGTGCTAGAGGTAGCGGGATGTTCACCGGGGAGCTGTTTTTT. This encodes CSARGSGMFTGELFF.

This clonotype was counted at least ten times. The chain joins TRBV19 to TRBJ1-6, with 7 bases fitting TRBD1. The germline V gene encodes CDR1 LNHDA and CDR2 SQIVND (reference sequence). The CDR3 loop spans 13 amino acids. After removal of 10 bases from V and 6 bases from J, the junction contained 6 bases not matched to a gene. The CDR3 protein is CATHGTANSPLHF. CDR3 coding DNA: TGTGCCACCCACGGGACAGCTAATTCACCCCTCCACTTT.

There are many counts of this clonotype. The chain links TRBV12-3 or TRBV12-4 to TRBJ2-1; 10 nucleotides line up with TRBD1. This CDR3 comprises 15 residues. Unmatched junction bases numbered 7, after V lost 6 bases and J lost 5 bases. The CDR3 nucleotides are TGTGCCAGCAGCCCAAGGGACAGGGGCAACAATGAGCAGTTCTTC. It yields the protein CASSPRDRGNNEQFF.